This T cell receptor beta chain originates from a study of T cells in tuberculosis (dated by TCRdb to 2017 to 2018). For the wider study: In the study, CD1B tetramers and high-throughput TCR immunosequencing were combined to characterize T cells specific for the mycobacterial lipid antigen glucose monomycolate (GMM). A South African clinical cohort compared IGRA-negative adolescents, IGRA-positive adolescents with latent tuberculosis and adults with active tuberculosis, some eleven per group. Active tuberculosis patient PBMC were archived before or within 7 days of starting standard anti-tuberculosis treatment. The research as a whole found: Shorter CDR3-alpha lengths in active tuberculosis patients partly drove the smaller NN-distances, and the TCR-beta difference was not statistically significant. An accuracy of 85% to 90% (AUROC 0.85 to 0.9) was reached by a classifier using the diverse GMM-specific repertoire, compared with 70% accuracy when GEM motif frequencies were used. Clinical samples were selected based on which cryopreserved specimens were available, and the active tuberculosis cases were adults whereas the controls were adolescents. Compared with IGRA-negative controls, TCR-alpha repertoires from active tuberculosis had smaller mean NN-distances to GMM-specific TCRs, which suggests that these TCRs underwent clonal expansion.

Remarks on this clone: Its antigen has not been determined. No clone much larger than this one lies a single base away; base qualities are absent.

According to the study, the label for this sample's time point signals: new active TB diagnosis, blood taken before or within 7 days of starting treatment. Patients with active tuberculosis were defined as newly diagnosed, HIV-seronegative South African adults aged 18 years or older. Confirmation of active tuberculosis came from positive sputum smear microscopy and/or a positive M. tuberculosis culture. Immunosequencing was performed on unsorted cryopreserved PBMC, with around 92,000 T cells per clinical donor covered on average. The immunoSEQ multiplex PCR assay was used to generate TCR libraries, with TCR-beta and/or TCR-alpha/delta assays applied to each sample. The amplified TCR libraries were sequenced on the Illumina high-throughput platform. Per the authors' processing: Clustering and dimensionality reduction were performed using pairwise TCRdist distances among GMM-specific receptors from ex vivo sorted or in vitro expanded T cells. Each clinical repertoire received a mean NN-distance score, defined as the average TCRdist to the nearest 10% of tetramer-positive reference sequences. GEM TCR motif frequency was calculated as the fraction of unique TCRs that matched known GEM sequences in V/J usage and CDR3 length. Linear discriminant analysis with leave-one-out cross-validation, implemented in scikit-learn, was used to classify active tuberculosis. TCRdb re-hosts the immuneACCESS table, in-frame sequences only. Its copies lack some clones; in the studies checked, an unresolved V gene accounts for under half of them, and the cause for the rest is not known. V and J calls and clone size are as listed in that table; D and trimming were resolved from the DNA. This sample has tens of thousands of clones in its table, and nearly 95% of those were observed once. About 1.5% of the sample lies in the top ten.

This sequence was found in an adult with tuberculosis. The sequencing here drew on PBMCs, taken at tuberculosis diagnosis.

The sequenced DNA is TGTGCCAGTAGTATATTGGGGCGTAGCAATCAGCCCCAGCATTTT. Protein translation: CASSILGRSNQPQHF. The chain couples TRBV19 to TRBJ1-5, and perhaps TRBD1 as D gene, on 5 matching bases. Relative to germline, V is 2 bases shorter and J is 0 bases shorter, with 8 bases between their ends. CDR1 and CDR2 (LNHDA, SQIVND) derive from the germline V gene (reference sequence). Measured from the cysteine to the phenylalanine, the CDR3 is 15 residues long. Left in the record is the CDR3 DNA by itself, 45 bases read in frame from the first base.